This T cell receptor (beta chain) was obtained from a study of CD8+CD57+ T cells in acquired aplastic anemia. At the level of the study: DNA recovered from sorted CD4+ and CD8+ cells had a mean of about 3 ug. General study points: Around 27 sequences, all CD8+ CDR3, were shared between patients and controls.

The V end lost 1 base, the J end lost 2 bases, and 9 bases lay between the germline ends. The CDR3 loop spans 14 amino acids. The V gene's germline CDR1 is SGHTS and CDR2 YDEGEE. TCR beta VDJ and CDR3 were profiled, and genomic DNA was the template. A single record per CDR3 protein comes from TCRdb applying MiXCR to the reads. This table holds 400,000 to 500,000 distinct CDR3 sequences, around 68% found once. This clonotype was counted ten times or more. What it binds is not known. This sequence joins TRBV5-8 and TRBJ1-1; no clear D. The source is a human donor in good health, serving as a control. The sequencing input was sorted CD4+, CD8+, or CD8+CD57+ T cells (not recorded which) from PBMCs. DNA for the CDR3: TGTGCCAGCAGCTTGTTTCCATCCAACACTGAAGCTTTCTTT. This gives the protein CASSLFPSNTEAFF. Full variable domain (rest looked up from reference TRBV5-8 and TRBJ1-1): EAGVTQSPTHLIKTRGQQATLRCSPISGHTSVYWYQQALGLGLQFLLWYDEGEERNRGNFPPRFSGRQFPNYSSELNVNALELEDSALYLCASSLFPSNTEAFFGQGTRLTVV.